The rows below give T cell receptor beta chains drawn from one sample of a study of blood T cell repertoires in COVID-19. Repertoires were generated with immunoSEQ multiplex PCR, while TCRdb's copy carries only in-frame clones and drops some. In the table there are some 70,000 clones, roughly 85% of which are singletons. The sample consisted of peripheral blood. The receptors come from an elderly man with acute or convalescent COVID-19. The conserved cysteine and the conserved F or W are not part of the CDR3 here.

TRBJ2-5	TRBV5-1	ASSLGSPSPAETQY
TRBJ1-1	TRBV4-2	ASSQDLDIQEAF
TRBJ1-1	TRBV19	ASSISWQGNEAF
TRBJ2-5	TRBV5-1	ASLDFQETQY
TRBJ2-6	TRBV19	ASSTLAGANVLT
TRBJ2-1	TRBV5-1	ASSLGETYNEQF
TRBJ2-1	TRBV12-5	ASGLVIGHRGQDEQF
TRBJ2-1	TRBV7-2	ASSLEMPPSSYNEQF
TRBJ2-2	TRBV10-3	AISVSGAGTGELF
TRBJ2-1	TRBV7-9	ASSSFAGGLLFYNEQF
TRBJ2-1	TRBV19	ASSIRAGVENEQF
TRBJ1-5	TRBV30	AWSLSYRAGHQPQH
TRBJ2-3	TRBV7-2	ASRTTGLAQY
TRBJ2-7	TRBV27	ASRSSGGHEQY
TRBJ1-2	TRBV4-3	ASSHYRDPYGYT
TRBJ1-5	TRBV18	ASSPQAWPGEPQH
TRBJ2-1	TRBV6-2/TRBV6-3	ASSYSGTSGRRSYNEQF
TRBJ2-7	TRBV19	ASGGLAGGPRKQY
TRBJ1-4	TRBV7-6	ASSLKWDRGSTNEKLF
TRBJ1-1	TRBV3-1/TRBV3-2	ASRPGQFTEAF